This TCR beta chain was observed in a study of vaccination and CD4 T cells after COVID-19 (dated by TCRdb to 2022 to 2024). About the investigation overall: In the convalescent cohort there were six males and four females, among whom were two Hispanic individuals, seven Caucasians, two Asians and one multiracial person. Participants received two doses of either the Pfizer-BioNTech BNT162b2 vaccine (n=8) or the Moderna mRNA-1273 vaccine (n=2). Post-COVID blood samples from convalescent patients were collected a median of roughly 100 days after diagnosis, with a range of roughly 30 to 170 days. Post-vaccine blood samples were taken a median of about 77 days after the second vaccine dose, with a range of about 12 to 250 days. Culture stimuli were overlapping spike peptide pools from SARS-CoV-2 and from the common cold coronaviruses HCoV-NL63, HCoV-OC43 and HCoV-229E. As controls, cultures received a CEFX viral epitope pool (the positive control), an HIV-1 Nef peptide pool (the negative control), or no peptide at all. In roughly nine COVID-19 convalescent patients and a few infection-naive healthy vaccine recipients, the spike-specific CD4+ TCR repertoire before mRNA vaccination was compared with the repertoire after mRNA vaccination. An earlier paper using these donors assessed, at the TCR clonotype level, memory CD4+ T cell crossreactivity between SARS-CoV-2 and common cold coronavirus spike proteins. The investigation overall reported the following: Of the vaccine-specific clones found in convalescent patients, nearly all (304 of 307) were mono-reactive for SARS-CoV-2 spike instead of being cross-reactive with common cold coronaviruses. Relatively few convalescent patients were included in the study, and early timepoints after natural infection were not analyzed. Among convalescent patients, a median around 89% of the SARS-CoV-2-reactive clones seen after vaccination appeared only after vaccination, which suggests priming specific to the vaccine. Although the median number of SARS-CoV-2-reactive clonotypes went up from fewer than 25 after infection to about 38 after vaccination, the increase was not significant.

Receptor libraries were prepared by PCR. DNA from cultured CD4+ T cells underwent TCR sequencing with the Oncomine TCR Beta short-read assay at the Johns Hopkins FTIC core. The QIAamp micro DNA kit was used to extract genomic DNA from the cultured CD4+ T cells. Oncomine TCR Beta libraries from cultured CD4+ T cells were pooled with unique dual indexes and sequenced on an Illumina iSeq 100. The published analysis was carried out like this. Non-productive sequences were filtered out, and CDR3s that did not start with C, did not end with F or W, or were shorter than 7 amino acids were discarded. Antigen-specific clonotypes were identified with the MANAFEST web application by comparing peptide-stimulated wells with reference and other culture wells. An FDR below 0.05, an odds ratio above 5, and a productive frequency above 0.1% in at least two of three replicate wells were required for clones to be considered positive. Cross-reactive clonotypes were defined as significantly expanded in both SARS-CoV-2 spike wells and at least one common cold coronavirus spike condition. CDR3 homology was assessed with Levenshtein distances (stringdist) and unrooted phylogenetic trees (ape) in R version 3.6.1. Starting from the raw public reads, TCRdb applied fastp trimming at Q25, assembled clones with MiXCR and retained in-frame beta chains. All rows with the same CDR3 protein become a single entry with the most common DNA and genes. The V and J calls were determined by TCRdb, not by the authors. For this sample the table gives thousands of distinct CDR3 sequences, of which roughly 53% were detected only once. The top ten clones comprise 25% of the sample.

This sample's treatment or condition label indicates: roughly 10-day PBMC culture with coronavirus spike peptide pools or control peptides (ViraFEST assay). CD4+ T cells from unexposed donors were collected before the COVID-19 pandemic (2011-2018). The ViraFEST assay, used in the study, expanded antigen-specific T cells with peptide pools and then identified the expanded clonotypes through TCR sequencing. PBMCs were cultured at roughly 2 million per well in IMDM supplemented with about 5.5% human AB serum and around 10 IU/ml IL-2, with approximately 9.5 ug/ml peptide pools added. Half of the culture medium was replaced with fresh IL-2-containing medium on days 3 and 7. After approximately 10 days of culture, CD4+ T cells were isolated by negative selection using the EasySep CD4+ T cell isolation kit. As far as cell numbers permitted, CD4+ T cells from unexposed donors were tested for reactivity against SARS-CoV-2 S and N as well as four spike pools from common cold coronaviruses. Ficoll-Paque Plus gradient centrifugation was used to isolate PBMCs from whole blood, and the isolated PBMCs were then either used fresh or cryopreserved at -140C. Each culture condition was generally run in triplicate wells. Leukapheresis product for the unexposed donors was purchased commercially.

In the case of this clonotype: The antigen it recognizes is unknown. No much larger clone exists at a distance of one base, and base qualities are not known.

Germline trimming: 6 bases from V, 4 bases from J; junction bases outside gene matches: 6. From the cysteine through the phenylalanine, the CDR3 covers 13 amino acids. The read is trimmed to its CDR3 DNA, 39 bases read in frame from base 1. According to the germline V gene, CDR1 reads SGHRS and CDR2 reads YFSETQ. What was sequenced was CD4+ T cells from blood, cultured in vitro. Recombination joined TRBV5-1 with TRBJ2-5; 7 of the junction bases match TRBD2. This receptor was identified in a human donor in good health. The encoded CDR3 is CASNGGDGETQYF. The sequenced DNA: TGCGCCAGCAATGGGGGGGATGGAGAGACCCAGTACTTC.